Given below is one T cell receptor beta chain in context. Its antigen is unknown. This specimen belongs to a study of chemoradiotherapy in HPV16-positive cancers. About the study: Candidate HPV-specific clones and shared TCR motifs came from a couple of HPV16-positive patients.

Germline V gene lookup returns CDR1 SGDLS and CDR2 YYNGEE. Trimming took off 2 bases at V and 7 bases at J, with 19 bases between the two ends. The CDR3 totals 15 residues. Findings of the study overall: Candidate HPV-specific clones and E7-related TCR motifs grew in tumor during treatment. Functional assays defining HPV-specific T cells used only two HPV16-positive patients.

Clones were read by immunoSEQ multiplex PCR, and TCRdb kept only the in-frame ones, dropping some. This sample has roughly 9,300 clones, with 86% found just once. This chain links TRBV9 with TRBJ2-7; D is possibly TRBD1 or TRBD2 (5 bases each). Sequenced here: blood, sampled from a patient who underwent chemoradiotherapy. The sequence came from a human donor with HPV-associated anogenital cancer. The CDR3: CASSVSGDRLQEQYF. DNA of the CDR3: TGTGCCAGCAGCGTCTCCGGGGACCGGCTCCAAGAGCAGTACTTC.